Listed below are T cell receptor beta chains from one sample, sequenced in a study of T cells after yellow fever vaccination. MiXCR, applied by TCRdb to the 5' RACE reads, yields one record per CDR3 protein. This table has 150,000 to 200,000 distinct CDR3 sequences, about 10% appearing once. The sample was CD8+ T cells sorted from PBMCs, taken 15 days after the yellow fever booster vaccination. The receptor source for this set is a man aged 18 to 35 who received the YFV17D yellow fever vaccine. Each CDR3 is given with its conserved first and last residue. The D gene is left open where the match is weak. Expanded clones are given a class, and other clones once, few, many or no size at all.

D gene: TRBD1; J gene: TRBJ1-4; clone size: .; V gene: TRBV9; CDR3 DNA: TGTGCCAGCAGTGTTGGACAGGGATTTGCAACTAATGAAAAACTGTTTTTT; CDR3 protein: CASSVGQGFATNEKLFF
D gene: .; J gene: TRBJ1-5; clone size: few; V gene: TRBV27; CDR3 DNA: TGTGCCAGCAGTGCGACCTCAGGGGCATGGGGCAATCAGCCCCAGCATTTT; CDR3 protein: CASSATSGAWGNQPQHF
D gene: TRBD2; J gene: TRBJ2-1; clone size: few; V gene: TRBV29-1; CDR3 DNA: TGCAGCGTTGCGGGAGGATCGGTCTACAATGAGCAGTTCTTC; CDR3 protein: CSVAGGSVYNEQFF
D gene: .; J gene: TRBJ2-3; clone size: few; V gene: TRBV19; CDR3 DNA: TGTGCCAGTAGTATCGTGGGTCCAGATACGCAGTATTTT; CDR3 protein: CASSIVGPDTQYF
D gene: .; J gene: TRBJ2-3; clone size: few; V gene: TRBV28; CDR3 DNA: TGTGCCAGCAGCCCGGTGTCAGATACGCAGTATTTT; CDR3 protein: CASSPVSDTQYF
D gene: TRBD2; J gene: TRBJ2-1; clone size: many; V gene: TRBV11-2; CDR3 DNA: TGTGCCAGCAGCTCCGGGACTAGCGGGGTCCGAGGGTGGTTCTTC; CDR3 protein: CASSSGTSGVRGWFF
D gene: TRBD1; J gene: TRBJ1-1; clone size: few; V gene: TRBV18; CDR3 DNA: TGTGCCAGCTCCCGACAGGGGGCAAGGACTGAAGCTTTCTTT; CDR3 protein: CASSRQGARTEAFF
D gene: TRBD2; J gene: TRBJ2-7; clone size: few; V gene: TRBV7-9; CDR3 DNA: TGTGCCAGCAGCCCCCCCCTAGCGGGGGCCTTCTACGAGCAGTACTTC; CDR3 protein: CASSPPLAGAFYEQYF
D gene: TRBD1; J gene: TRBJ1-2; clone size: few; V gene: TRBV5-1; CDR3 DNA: TGCGCCAGCAGCGTAGAGGGGGCGGATGGCTACACCTTC; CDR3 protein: CASSVEGADGYTF
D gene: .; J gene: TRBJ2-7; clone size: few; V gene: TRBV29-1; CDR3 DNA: TGCAGCGGCCGGGATGCTTCCTACGAGCAGTACTTC; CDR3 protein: CSGRDASYEQYF
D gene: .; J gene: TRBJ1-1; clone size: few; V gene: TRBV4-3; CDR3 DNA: TGCGCCAGCAGTCGCAGGGAGGGAACGGACACTGAAGCTTTCTTT; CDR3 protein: CASSRREGTDTEAFF
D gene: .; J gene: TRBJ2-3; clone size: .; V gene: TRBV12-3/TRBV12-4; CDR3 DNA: TGTGCCAGCCTTCCGGGGCTTAGCACAGATACGCAGTATTTT; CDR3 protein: CASLPGLSTDTQYF
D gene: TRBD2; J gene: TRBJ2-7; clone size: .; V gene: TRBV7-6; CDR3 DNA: TGTGCCAGCAGCTTAGGAGCGGGGGGCCTCTACGAGCAGTACTTC; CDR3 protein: CASSLGAGGLYEQYF
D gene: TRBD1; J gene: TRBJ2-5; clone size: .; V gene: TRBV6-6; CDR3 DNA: TGTGCCAGTCTACAGGGGAGTGGAGAGACCCAGTACTTC; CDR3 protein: CASLQGSGETQYF
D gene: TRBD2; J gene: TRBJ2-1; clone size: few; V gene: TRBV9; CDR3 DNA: TGTGCCAGCAGCGCGACTAGCGGGGAGGGCAATGAGCAGTTCTTC; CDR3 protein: CASSATSGEGNEQFF
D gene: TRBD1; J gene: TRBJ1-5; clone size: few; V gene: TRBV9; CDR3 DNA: TGTGCCAGCAGCTCCCGGGACAGGGGTAATATGAGCAATCAGCCCCAGCATTTT; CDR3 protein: CASSSRDRGNMSNQPQHF
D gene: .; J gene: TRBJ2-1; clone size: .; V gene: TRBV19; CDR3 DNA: TGTGCCAGTAGTGACAACTACAATGAGCAGTTCTTC; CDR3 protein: CASSDNYNEQFF
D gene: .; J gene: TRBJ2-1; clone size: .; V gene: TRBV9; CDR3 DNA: TGTGCCAGCAGCGACGGGGGTGAGTCCCACAATGAGCAGTTCTTC; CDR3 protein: CASSDGGESHNEQFF
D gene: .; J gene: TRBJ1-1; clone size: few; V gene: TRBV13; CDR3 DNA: TGTGCCAGCAGCTTAGGCCGGAAAGGATTGAACACTGAAGCTTTCTTT; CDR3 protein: CASSLGRKGLNTEAFF
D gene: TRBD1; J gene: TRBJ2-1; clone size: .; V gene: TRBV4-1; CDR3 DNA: TGCGCCAGCAGCCAGATCCCGGGGACAGCCCAAGGGAAACAGTTCTTC; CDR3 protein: CASSQIPGTAQGKQFF
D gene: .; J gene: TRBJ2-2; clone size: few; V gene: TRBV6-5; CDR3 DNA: TGTGCCAGCAGTTTCCGGGACACCGAGGGAACCGGGGAGCTGTTTTTT; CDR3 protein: CASSFRDTEGTGELFF
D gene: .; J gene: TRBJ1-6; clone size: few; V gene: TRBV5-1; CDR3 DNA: TGCGCCAGCAGCTTGGAGGCGGGTGATTCACCCCTCCACTTT; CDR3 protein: CASSLEAGDSPLHF
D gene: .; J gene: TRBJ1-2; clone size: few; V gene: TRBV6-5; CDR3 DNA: TGTGCCAGCAGACCGTCCGGTTGGGTCTATGGCTACACCTTC; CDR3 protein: CASRPSGWVYGYTF
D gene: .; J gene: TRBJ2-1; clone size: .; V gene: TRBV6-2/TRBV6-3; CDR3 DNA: TGTGCCAGCAGTTCACGGGACTACAATGAGCAGTTCTTC; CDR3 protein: CASSSRDYNEQFF
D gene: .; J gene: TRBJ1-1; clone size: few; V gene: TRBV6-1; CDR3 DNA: TGTGCCAGCAGTGCCCTTGGAAACATGAACACTGAAGCTTTCTTT; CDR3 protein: CASSALGNMNTEAFF
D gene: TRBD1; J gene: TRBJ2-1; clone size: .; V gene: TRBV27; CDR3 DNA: TGTGCCAGCAGTTCCGGGACAGGGATCTACAATGAGCAGTTCTTC; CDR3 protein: CASSSGTGIYNEQFF
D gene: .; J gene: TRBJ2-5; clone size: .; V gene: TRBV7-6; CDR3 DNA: TGTGCCAGCAGCCATCCGTCAGTGCCGGGGGAGACCCAGTACTTC; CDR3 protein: CASSHPSVPGETQYF
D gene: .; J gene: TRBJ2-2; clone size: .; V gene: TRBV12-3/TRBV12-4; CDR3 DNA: TGTGCCAGCAGTTTCCTGGGCACCGGGGAGCTGTTTTTT; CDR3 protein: CASSFLGTGELFF
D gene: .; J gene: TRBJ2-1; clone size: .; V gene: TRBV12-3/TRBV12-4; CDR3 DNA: TGTGCCAGCAACCGGGAAGGGAGGGAGCAGTTCTTC; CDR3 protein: CASNREGREQFF
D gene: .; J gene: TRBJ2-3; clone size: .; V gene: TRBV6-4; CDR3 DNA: TGTGCCAGCAGTGTTGCTGTTGGCGGCGAAGATACGCAGTATTTT; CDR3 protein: CASSVAVGGEDTQYF
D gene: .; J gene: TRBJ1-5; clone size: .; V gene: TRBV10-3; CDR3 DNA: TGTGCCATCAGTGAGTCGCGGGGGGAGTATCAGCCCCAGCATTTT; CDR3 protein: CAISESRGEYQPQHF
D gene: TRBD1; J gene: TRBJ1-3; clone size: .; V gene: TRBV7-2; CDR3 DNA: TGTGCCAGCAGCCTCGGACAGGGGAAGGGAAACACCATATATTTT; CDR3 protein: CASSLGQGKGNTIYF
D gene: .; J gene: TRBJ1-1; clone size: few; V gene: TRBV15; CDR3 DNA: TGTGCCACCAGCACATCAGGGTCCAACACTGAAGCTTTCTTT; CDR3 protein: CATSTSGSNTEAFF
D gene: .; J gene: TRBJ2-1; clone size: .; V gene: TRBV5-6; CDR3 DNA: TGTGCCAGCAGCACTGGCCCTGGAACTGAGCAGTTCTTC; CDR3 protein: CASSTGPGTEQFF
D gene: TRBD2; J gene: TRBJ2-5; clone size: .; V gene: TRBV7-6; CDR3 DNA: TGTGCCAGCAGCCCCGGGAGGGGGGCCGTTGAGACCCAGTACTTC; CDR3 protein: CASSPGRGAVETQYF
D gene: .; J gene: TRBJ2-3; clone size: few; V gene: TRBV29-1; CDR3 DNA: TGCAGCGTTGTTTTGGGGACAGATACGCAGTATTTT; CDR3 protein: CSVVLGTDTQYF
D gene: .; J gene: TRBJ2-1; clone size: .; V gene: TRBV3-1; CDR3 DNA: TGTGCCAGCAGCTCCCAATTGAGAACCTCCTACAATGAGCAGTTCTTC; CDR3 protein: CASSSQLRTSYNEQFF
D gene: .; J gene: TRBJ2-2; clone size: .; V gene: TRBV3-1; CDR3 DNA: TGTGCCAGCAGCCAAGATTGGACGGACCGGCTGTTTTTT; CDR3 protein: CASSQDWTDRLFF
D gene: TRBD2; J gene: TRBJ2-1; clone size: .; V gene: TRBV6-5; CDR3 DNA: TGTGCCAGCAGTTACTCCCGGGGGGCCTACAATGAGCAGTTCTTC; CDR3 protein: CASSYSRGAYNEQFF
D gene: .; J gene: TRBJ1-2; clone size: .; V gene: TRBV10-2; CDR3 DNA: TGCGCCAGCAGTGATAGCCTCCCCAACTATGGCTACACCTTC; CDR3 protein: CASSDSLPNYGYTF
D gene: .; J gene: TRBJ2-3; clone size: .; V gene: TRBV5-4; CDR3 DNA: TGTGCCAGCAGTGGACACACCACAGATACGCAGTATTTT; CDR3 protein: CASSGHTTDTQYF
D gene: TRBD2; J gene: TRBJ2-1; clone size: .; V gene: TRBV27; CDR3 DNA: TGTGCCAGCGGGGGAACTAGCGGGGTCAATGAGCAGTTCTTC; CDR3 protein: CASGGTSGVNEQFF
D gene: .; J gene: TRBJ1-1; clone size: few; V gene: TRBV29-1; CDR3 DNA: TGCAGCGTTGGGGGTTACGGCGTGAACACTGAAGCTTTCTTT; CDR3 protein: CSVGGYGVNTEAFF
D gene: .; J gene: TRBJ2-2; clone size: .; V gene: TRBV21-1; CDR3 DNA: TGTGCCAGCAGCCTAGCGGGGGGGAACACCGGGGAGCTGTTTTTT; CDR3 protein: CASSLAGGNTGELFF
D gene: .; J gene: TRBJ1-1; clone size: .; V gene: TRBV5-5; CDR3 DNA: TGTGCCAGCAGTCTGATAAACACTGAAGCTTTCTTT; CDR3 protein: CASSLINTEAFF
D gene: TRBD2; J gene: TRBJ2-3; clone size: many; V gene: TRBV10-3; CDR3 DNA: TGTGCCATCAGTGATCACGGACTAGCGGGGGCCGGGGGAGATACGCAGTATTTT; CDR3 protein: CAISDHGLAGAGGDTQYF
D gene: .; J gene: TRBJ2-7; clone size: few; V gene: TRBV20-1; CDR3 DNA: TGCAGTGCTAGAGCGTGGAGTCGGCTCGAGCAGTACTTC; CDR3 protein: CSARAWSRLEQYF
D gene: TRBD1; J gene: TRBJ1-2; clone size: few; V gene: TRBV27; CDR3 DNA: TGTGCCAGCAGCCTCGAAGGCGGCAGGGGGTTGGATGGCTACACCTTC; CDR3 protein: CASSLEGGRGLDGYTF
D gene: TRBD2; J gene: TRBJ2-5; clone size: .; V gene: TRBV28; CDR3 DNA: TGTGCCAGCACCACTAGCGGGGGGGCACAAGAGACCCAGTACTTC; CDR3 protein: CASTTSGGAQETQYF
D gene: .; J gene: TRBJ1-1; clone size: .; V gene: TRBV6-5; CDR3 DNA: TGTGCCAGCAGTTACTCGATAACAGTCAACACTGAAGCTTTCTTT; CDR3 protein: CASSYSITVNTEAFF
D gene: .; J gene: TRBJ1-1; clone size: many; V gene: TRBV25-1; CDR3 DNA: TGTGCCAGCAGTAGTGGGGGGAACACTGAAGCTTTCTTT; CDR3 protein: CASSSGGNTEAFF
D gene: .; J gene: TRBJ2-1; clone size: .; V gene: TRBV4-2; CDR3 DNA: TGTGCCAGCAGCCAAGATCGAATAAATGAGCAGTTCTTC; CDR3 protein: CASSQDRINEQFF
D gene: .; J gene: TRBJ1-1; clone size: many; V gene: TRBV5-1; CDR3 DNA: TGCGCCAGCAGCTTCGGATCAGGCGGGGAGGACACTGAAGCTTTCTTT; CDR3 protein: CASSFGSGGEDTEAFF
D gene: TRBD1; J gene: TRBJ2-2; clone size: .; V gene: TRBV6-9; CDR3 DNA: TGTGCCAGCAGAGGCTCCAGGGGGCCGACCGGGGAGCTGTTTTTT; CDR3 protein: CASRGSRGPTGELFF
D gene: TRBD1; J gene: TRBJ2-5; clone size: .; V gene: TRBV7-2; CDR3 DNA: TGTGCCAGCAGCTCCCCTGGACAGGCCGTGGGAGAGACCCAGTACTTC; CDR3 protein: CASSSPGQAVGETQYF
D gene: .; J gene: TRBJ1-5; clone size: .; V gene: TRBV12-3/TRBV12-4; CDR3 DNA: TGTGCCAGCAGTTTATGGGGGGACAATCAGCCCCAGCATTTT; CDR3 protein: CASSLWGDNQPQHF
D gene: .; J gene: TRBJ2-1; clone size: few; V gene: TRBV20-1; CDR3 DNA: TGCAGTGCCACGGACAATGAGCAGTTCTTC; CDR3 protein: CSATDNEQFF
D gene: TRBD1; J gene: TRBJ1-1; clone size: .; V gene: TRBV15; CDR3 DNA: TGTGCCACCAGCAGAAAGGACAGGGGGACCACTGAAGCTTTCTTT; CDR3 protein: CATSRKDRGTTEAFF
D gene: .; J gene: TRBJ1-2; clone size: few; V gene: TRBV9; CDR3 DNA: TGTGCCAGCAGCTCCCCCCCGGGAACGGGTGGCTACACCTTC; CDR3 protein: CASSSPPGTGGYTF
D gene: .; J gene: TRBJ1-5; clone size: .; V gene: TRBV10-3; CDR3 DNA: TGTGCCATCAGTGAGTCGGTAGGGACAACCACCTCGGGCAATCAGCCCCAGCATTTT; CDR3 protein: CAISESVGTTTSGNQPQHF